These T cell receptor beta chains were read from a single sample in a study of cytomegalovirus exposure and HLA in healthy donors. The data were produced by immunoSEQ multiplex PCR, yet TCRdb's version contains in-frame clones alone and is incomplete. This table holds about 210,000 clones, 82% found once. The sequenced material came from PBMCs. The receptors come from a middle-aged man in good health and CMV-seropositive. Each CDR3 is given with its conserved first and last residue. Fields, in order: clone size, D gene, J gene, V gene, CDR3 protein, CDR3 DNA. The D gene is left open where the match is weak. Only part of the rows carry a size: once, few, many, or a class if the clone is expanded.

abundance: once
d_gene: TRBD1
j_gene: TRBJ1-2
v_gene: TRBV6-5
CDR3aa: CASQDRFTNYGYTF
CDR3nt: TGTGCCAGCCAGGACAGGTTTACTAACTATGGCTACACCTTC

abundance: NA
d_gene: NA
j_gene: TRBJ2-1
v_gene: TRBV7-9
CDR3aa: CASSPRVNEQFF
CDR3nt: TGTGCCAGCAGTCCACGGGTGAATGAGCAGTTCTTC

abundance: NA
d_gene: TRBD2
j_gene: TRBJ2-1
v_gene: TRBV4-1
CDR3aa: CASSQGGTSERGNEQFF
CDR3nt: TGCGCCAGCAGCCAAGGAGGGACTAGCGAGAGGGGCAATGAGCAGTTCTTC

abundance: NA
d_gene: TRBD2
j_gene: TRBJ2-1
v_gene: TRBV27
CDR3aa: CASSFPSGRAEDNEQFF
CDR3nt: TGTGCCAGCAGTTTCCCCAGCGGGAGGGCCGAGGACAATGAGCAGTTCTTC

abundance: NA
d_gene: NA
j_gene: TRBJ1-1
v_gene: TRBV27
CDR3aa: CASSLAGIGTEAFF
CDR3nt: TGTGCCAGCAGTTTAGCCGGGATAGGCACTGAAGCTTTCTTT

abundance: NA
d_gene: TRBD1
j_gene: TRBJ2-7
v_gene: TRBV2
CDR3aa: CASSSQQGVVYEQYF
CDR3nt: TGTGCCAGCAGTTCACAACAGGGGGTTGTTTACGAGCAGTACTTC

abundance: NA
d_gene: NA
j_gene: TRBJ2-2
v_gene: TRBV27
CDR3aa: CASSSLDRLTGELFF
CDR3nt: TGTGCCAGCAGTTCCCTGGACAGACTCACCGGGGAGCTGTTTTTT

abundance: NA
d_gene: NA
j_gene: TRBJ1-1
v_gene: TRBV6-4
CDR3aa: CASSGSTGCAFF
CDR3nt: TGTGCCAGCAGTGGTAGTACAGGGTGCGCTTTCTTT

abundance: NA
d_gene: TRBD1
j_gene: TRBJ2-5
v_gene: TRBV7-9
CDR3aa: CASSVGDRALETQYF
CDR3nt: TGTGCCAGCAGCGTAGGGGACAGGGCCTTAGAGACCCAGTACTTC

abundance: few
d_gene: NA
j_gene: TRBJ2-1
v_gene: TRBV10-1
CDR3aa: CASEAGTGEQFF
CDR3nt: TGCGCCAGCGAGGCGGGAACCGGTGAGCAGTTCTTC

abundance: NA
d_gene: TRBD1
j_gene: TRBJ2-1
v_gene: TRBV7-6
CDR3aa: CASSLPGTGRNEQFF
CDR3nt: TGTGCCAGCAGCCTCCCCGGGACAGGCCGGAATGAGCAGTTCTTC

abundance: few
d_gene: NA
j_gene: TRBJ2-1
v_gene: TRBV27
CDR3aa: CASKNSGSGEQFF
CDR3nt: TGTGCCAGCAAAAATAGTGGGAGCGGTGAGCAGTTCTTC

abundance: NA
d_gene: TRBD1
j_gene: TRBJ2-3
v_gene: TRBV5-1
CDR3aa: CASSPSLTTGADTQYF
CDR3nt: TGCGCCAGCAGCCCCTCTCTCACGACAGGGGCAGATACGCAGTATTTT

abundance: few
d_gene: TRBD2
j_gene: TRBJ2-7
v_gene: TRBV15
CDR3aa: CATSLSGAASYEQYF
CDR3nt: TGTGCCACCAGCTTGAGCGGGGCCGCCTCCTACGAGCAGTACTTC

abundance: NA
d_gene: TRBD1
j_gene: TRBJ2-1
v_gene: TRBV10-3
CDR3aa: CATGQGLPNNEQFF
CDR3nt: TGTGCCACCGGACAGGGCCTTCCAAACAATGAGCAGTTCTTC